This TCR beta chain was sequenced in a study of radiation and T cells in renal cell carcinoma. Overall study results and limits: Top tumor clonotypes rose in blood 2 weeks post-radiation, then contracted.

Losses at the gene ends were 4 bases for V and 1 base for J; bases not matched to a gene: 8. This CDR3 contains 16 residues. From germline, CDR1 is MNHEY and CDR2 SVGAGI. The time point is: blood 4 weeks post-SBRT, at nephrectomy. Sample treatment: 15 Gy SBRT to primary tumor, nephrectomy 4 weeks later. Serial blood draws occurred at baseline and 2 and 4 weeks post-SBRT. With regard to this clone: Antigen: not known.

The data were produced by immunoSEQ multiplex PCR, yet TCRdb's version contains in-frame clones alone and is incomplete. The profile shows around 170,000 clones, approximately 90% of them singletons. This receptor was obtained from a woman aged 45-65 years with renal cell carcinoma. The chain is built from TRBV6-5 and TRBJ1-1; 8 nucleotides line up with TRBD1. The sequences come from blood, collected from a patient whose treatment included radiotherapy and nephrectomy. CDR3 nucleotides: TGTGCCAGCAGTTCGGACAGGGTGGGGGGGAACACTGAAGCTTTCTTT. Translated, it gives CASSSDRVGGNTEAFF.